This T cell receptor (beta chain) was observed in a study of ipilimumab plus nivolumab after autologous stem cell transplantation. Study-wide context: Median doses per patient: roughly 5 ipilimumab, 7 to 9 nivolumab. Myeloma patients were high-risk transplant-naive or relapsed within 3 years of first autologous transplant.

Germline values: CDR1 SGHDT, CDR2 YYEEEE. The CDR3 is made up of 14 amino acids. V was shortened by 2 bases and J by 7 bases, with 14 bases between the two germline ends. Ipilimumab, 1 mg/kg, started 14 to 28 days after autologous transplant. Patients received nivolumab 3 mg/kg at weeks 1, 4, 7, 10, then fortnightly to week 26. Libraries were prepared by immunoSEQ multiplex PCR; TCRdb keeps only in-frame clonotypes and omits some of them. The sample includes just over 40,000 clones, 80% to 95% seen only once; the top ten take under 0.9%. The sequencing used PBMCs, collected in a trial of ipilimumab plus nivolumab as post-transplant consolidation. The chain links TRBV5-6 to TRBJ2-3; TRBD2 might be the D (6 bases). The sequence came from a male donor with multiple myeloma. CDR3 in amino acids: CASSFGTESYTQYF. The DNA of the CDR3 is TGTGCCAGCAGCTTCGGGACTGAGAGTTATACGCAGTATTTT.